A single sample is the source of the 20 T cell receptor beta chains below, sequenced in a study of a mutant IDH1 vaccine in newly diagnosed glioma. Profiled with immunoSEQ multiplex PCR; TCRdb holds only in-frame clones, not every one. The data show around 57,000 clones, 89% seen once. Specified time point: week 11, during vaccination. Every vaccination contained 300 ug of the mutant IDH1 20-mer peptide and was paired with topical imiquimod. These receptors' antigens are unknown. Sequences were derived from PBMCs, sampled from a glioma patient whose treatment included an IDH1 peptide vaccine. These receptors were collected from a man aged 40-49 years with glioma.

The rearrangement links TRBV28 to TRBJ1-2; a weak D match, TRBD1 (5 bases). V was shortened by 6 bases and J by 8 bases, with 13 bases between the two germline ends. There are 12 residues in the CDR3. CDR1 MDHEN and CDR2 SYDVKM come from the germline V gene. CDR3 nucleotides: TGTGCCAGCAGCTCTGGGGGTGAAGGCTACACCTTC. It yields the protein CASSSGGEGYTF.

Only a few counts were recorded for this clone. The chain has TRBV7-9 and TRBJ2-1, with TRBD2 as a possible D gene (5 bases). The germline V gene encodes CDR1 SEHNR and CDR2 FQNEAQ (reference sequence). Trimming pared 4 bases from V and 8 bases from J, leaving 18 bases between. There are 15 residues in the CDR3. The CDR3 nucleotides are TGTGCCAGCAGCTCCTCATTACTTGCGGGCCATGAGCAGTTCTTC. It specifies CASSSSLLAGHEQFF.

V gene TRBV7-9 combines with J gene TRBJ2-7; possibly TRBD1 or TRBD2 for D (5 bases each). Trimming took off 1 base at V and 3 bases at J, with 13 bases between the two ends. The CDR3 length is 15 residues. Germline V gene sequence: CDR1 SEHNR, CDR2 FQNEAQ (reference sequence). CDR3 DNA: TGTGCCAGCAGCTTAGGGGCAATTGGGGGCTACGAGCAGTACTTC. Its translation: CASSLGAIGGYEQYF.

The V call is TRBV6-1, the J call TRBJ1-1; D is uncertain. With 3 bases removed from V and 1 base from J, the gap between germline ends came to 6 bases. The CDR3 is 13 amino acids. Per germline, CDR1 MNHNS and CDR2 SASEGT. CDR3 sequence reads: CASSDTWNTEAFF. Written as DNA, the CDR3 is TGTGCCAGCAGTGACACTTGGAACACTGAAGCTTTCTTT.

V is TRBV7-9 and J is TRBJ1-4, with unresolved D. The CDR3 runs 16 residues. V was pared by 0 bases and J by 0 bases, with 8 bases between. Germline V gene sequence: CDR1 SEHNR, CDR2 FQNEAQ (reference sequence). The CDR3 loop is CASSLASTATNEKLFF. The CDR3 DNA sequence: TGTGCCAGCAGCTTAGCCTCAACAGCAACTAATGAAAAACTGTTTTTT.

The J gene is TRBJ2-1, the V gene TRBV6-1, with TRBD2 matching over 10 bases. Germline assignment: CDR1 MNHNS and CDR2 SASEGT. The CDR3 runs to 17 residues. V gave up 2 bases and J gave up 2 bases; unmatched junction bases: 6. CDR3 protein: CASSEPRTSGAYNEQFF. The CDR3 bases are TGTGCCAGCAGTGAACCCCGGACTAGCGGAGCCTACAATGAGCAGTTCTTC.

The chain couples TRBV6-1 to TRBJ1-2; D perhaps matches TRBD1 (5 bases). This CDR3 has 14 amino acids. Trimming shortened V by 2 bases and J by 8 bases, and 15 bases separated the two germline ends. CDR1 is MNHNS, CDR2 SASEGT, per germline. CDR3 nucleotide sequence: TGTGCCAGCAGTGAAAGTCCCGGGGCAGGCGGCTACACCTTC. Protein sequence: CASSESPGAGGYTF.

The chain recombines TRBV11-3 with TRBJ2-1; 7 bases map to TRBD2. Germline values: CDR1 SGHNT, CDR2 YENEEA. The CDR3 is 14 amino acids. The V segment lost 4 bases and the J segment 7 bases; nucleotides outside the gene matches: 7. The CDR3 bases are TGTGCCAGCAGCTCTCGGACTAGGGAGAATGAGCAGTTCTTC. This translates into CASSSRTRENEQFF.

The V call is TRBV10-2, the J call TRBJ1-2, with 11 bases matching TRBD1. CDR3 length: 14 amino acids. The V and J ends lost 6 bases and 3 bases, in that order; junction bases with no gene match: 3. Germline lookup yields CDR1 WSHSY and CDR2 SAAADI. CDR3 in amino acids: CASRGTGGDYGYTF. DNA of the CDR3: TGCGCCAGCAGGGGGACAGGGGGGGACTATGGCTACACCTTC.

This clone is a singleton in its sample. The V and J genes are TRBV11-1 and TRBJ2-5; D not certain. CDR1 is SGHAT, CDR2 FQDESV, per germline (reference sequence). The length of the CDR3 is 13 residues. The V and J ends lost 2 bases and 4 bases respectively, with 8 bases between them. The CDR3 sequence: CASSLLRVETQYF. Written as DNA, the CDR3 is TGTGCCAGCAGCTTACTTAGGGTAGAGACCCAGTACTTC. Using reference TRBV11-1 and TRBJ2-5 for the parts outside the CDR3, the full variable domain is EAEVAQSPRYKITEKSQAVAFWCDPISGHATLYWYRQILGQGPELLVQFQDESVVDDSQLPKDRFSAERLKGVDSTLKIQPAELGDSAMYLCASSLLRVETQYFGPGTRLLVL.

The chain recombines TRBV7-2 with TRBJ2-5, with D perhaps being TRBD1 or TRBD2 (5 bases each). V was trimmed by 2 bases and J by 2 bases, leaving 15 bases between them. The CDR3 is made up of 16 amino acids. Germline CDR1 SGHTA, CDR2 FQGNSA. CDR3 in DNA: TGTGCCAGCAGCTTAACGGGGCGCCGCTCTCAAGAGACCCAGTACTTC. Amino acids: CASSLTGRRSQETQYF.

The chain recombines TRBV19 with TRBJ2-7; 14 bases match TRBD2. The germline CDR1 and CDR2 sequences are LNHDA and SQIVND (reference sequence). The CDR3 has 17 residues. Trimming at V came to 4 bases and at J to 3 bases, leaving 8 bases not matched to a gene. This CDR3 is CASSTIGGTSGSYEQYF. CDR3 coding DNA: TGTGCCAGTAGTACCATCGGGGGGACTAGCGGGAGCTACGAGCAGTACTTC.

This sequence joins TRBV6-1 and TRBJ2-1; no reliable D call. V was shortened by 3 bases and J by 2 bases, with 14 bases between the two germline ends. CDR3 length equals 16 residues. Germline CDR1 is MNHNS and CDR2 is SASEGT. CDR3 in amino acids: CASSDWNRNTYNEQFF. As DNA, the CDR3 is TGTGCCAGCAGTGACTGGAACCGAAACACCTACAATGAGCAGTTCTTC.

J is TRBJ2-3 and V is TRBV4-2; the D call may be TRBD1 or TRBD2 (5 bases each). With 0 bases removed from V and 9 bases from J, the gap between germline ends came to 7 bases. Germline loops: CDR1 LGHNA, CDR2 YNFKEQ. The CDR3 is 12 amino acids. DNA of the CDR3: TGTGCCAGCAGCCAAGACCGGGGCACGCAGTATTTT. The encoded protein is CASSQDRGTQYF.

The chain links TRBV2 to TRBJ2-5, with a possible D match to TRBD1 (6 bases). V was clipped by 7 bases and J by 0 bases, with 9 bases between them. The germline V gene encodes CDR1 SNHLY and CDR2 FYNNEI. CDR3 length: 13 amino acids. The CDR3 spells CASNQGYQETQYF. The DNA of the CDR3 is TGTGCCAGCAACCAGGGGTACCAAGAGACCCAGTACTTC.

The rearrangement joins TRBV11-3 to TRBJ2-2, with a tentative D call TRBD2 (6 bases). V was cut by 5 bases and J by 6 bases, with 13 bases left in between. The V gene's germline CDR1 is SGHNT and CDR2 YENEEA. The CDR3 covers 14 residues. The CDR3 region is CASSRGLRPGELFF. The CDR3 DNA reads TGTGCCAGCAGCCGGGGACTCCGCCCCGGGGAGCTGTTTTTT.

The sample holds a few counts of this clone. The chain employs TRBV5-1 and TRBJ2-3, with D perhaps matching TRBD2 (5 bases). Trimming pared 1 base from V and 1 base from J, leaving 16 bases between. The length of the CDR3 is 17 residues. Germline V gene sequence: CDR1 SGHRS, CDR2 YFSETQ. The CDR3 spells CASSLITGVLGTDTQYF. The CDR3 region has the DNA TGCGCCAGCAGCTTGATAACCGGGGTCCTGGGCACAGATACGCAGTATTTT.

The chain employs TRBV11-3 and TRBJ2-2; D is undetermined. The CDR3 sequence is 12 residues long. From germline, CDR1 is SGHNT and CDR2 YENEEA. V was shortened by 3 bases and J by 1 base, with 0 bases between the two germline ends. The CDR3: CASSLNTGELFF. The CDR3 region has the DNA TGTGCCAGCAGCTTGAACACCGGGGAGCTGTTTTTT.

The V gene is TRBV28, the J gene TRBJ2-7, with a weak D call TRBD1 (5 bases). Looked up from germline, CDR1 is MDHEN and CDR2 is SYDVKM. The germline V and J ends were trimmed by 2 bases and 3 bases, with 8 bases remaining between them. The CDR3 length is 13 residues. The CDR3 loop reads CASSLIGVYEQYV. DNA of the CDR3: TGTGCCAGCAGTTTAATAGGGGTCTACGAGCAGTACGTC.

This clone was recorded once. The chain employs TRBV10-1 and TRBJ2-3; D is uncertain. V was clipped by 2 bases and J by 2 bases, with 5 bases between them. The germline V gene encodes CDR1 WNHNN and CDR2 SYGVQD (reference sequence). The CDR3 runs to 13 residues. The CDR3 nucleotides read TGCGCCAGCAGTGAGACAAACACAGATACGCAGTATTTT. Translation gives CASSETNTDTQYF.